The clone carrying this T cell receptor beta chain turned up a few times. Its specificity is unknown. PCR employed 60 Vbeta and 13 Jbeta primers. The method was immunoSEQ multiplex PCR; TCRdb's version includes in-frame clones alone and lacks a portion of them. The profile shows 100,000 or so clones, 65% to 85% of them singletons. These data belong to a study of cytomegalovirus exposure and HLA in healthy donors. Germline V gives CDR1 MNHEY, CDR2 SVGAGI. The length of the CDR3 is 15 residues. With V trimmed by 7 bases and J by 4 bases, 7 bases remained unmatched. Overall study findings and caveats: Later findings reportedly placed an Asian-associated ancestry cluster below the approximately 700-donor mean for N-insertions. Overall, around 160 TCR beta chains were annotated as cytomegalovirus-associated. In a later analysis, HLA-associated TCR beta chains were more clonally expanded than equally common others.

The sequence came from a man younger than 35 in good health and CMV-seronegative. The sequencing sample was made of PBMCs. The rearrangement links TRBV6-5 to TRBJ2-6, with 7 positions matching TRBD1. The CDR3 is CASTPQGTGANVLTF. The CDR3 DNA sequence: TGTGCCAGCACCCCACAGGGGACCGGGGCCAACGTCCTGACTTTC.